This T cell receptor (beta chain) was captured in a study of response to subunit inactivated influenza vaccine. General observations from the study: Researchers suggested that each seasonal influenza vaccination recruits few new T cells.

On this clonotype: The antigen remains undetermined.

Germline V gene sequence: CDR1 MNHNS, CDR2 SASEGT. This CDR3 has 16 residues. The V and J ends lost 7 bases and 4 bases, in that order; junction bases with no gene match: 10. TCRdb recomputed calls from the RT-PCR reads with MiXCR, one row per CDR3 protein. Seen here are hundreds of thousands of distinct CDR3 sequences, around 13% observed once, and the top ten hold 6.5% to 8.5%. The chain combines TRBV6-1 with TRBJ2-3, with 11 positions matching TRBD1. The clonotype originates from a man aged 45-60 years who received an inactivated influenza vaccine. The sequenced sample was PBMCs from blood, obtained 14 to 15 days before vaccination. CDR3 sequence: CASTGPGQGVSDTQYF. The CDR3 bases are TGTGCCAGCACCGGCCCGGGACAGGGGGTATCAGATACGCAGTATTTT.